The 21 T cell receptor beta chains reported below all come from one sample, sequenced in a study of CD8+CD57+ T cells in acquired aplastic anemia. Sequenced patients had shown CD8+CD57+ cell expansion by flow cytometry. TCR beta VDJ combinations and CDR3 sequences were profiled from genomic DNA. One entry per CDR3 protein results from TCRdb running MiXCR on the reads. The data show hundreds of thousands of distinct CDR3 sequences, approximately 32% seen once. The sample consisted of sorted CD4+, CD8+, or CD8+CD57+ T cells (not recorded which) from PBMCs. The source of these receptors is a human donor with aplastic anemia.

V is TRBV3-1 and J is TRBJ1-4; maybe TRBD1 (5 bases). Germline V gene data show CDR1 as LGHDT and CDR2 as YNNKEL (reference sequence). The V gene lost 1 base and the J gene lost 0 bases, with 9 bases spanning the gap. The length of the CDR3 is 16 residues. The CDR3 here is CASSQASGPTNEKLFF. The CDR3 coding sequence is TGTGCCAGCAGCCAAGCGTCAGGGCCAACTAATGAAAAACTGTTTTTT. Supplemented by reference TRBV3-1 and TRBJ1-4, the full variable domain reads DTAVSQTPKYLVTQMGNDKSIKCEQNLGHDTMYWYKQDSKKFLKIMFSYNNKELIINETVPNRFSPKSPDKAHLNLHINSLELGDSAVYFCASSQASGPTNEKLFFGSGTQLSVL.

This clonotype was found a few times. V and J are TRBV20-1 and TRBJ1-6; 7 bases match TRBD1. Unmatched junction bases numbered 18, after V lost 1 base and J lost 9 bases. This CDR3 is built from 18 residues. CDR1 is DFQATT and CDR2 is SNEGSKA in the germline V gene (reference sequence). CDR3 loop: CSARVGVGVEQGSSPLHF. The DNA for the CDR3 is TGCAGTGCTAGAGTAGGGGTCGGAGTGGAACAGGGGAGTTCACCCCTCCACTTT.

This clonotype was observed at least ten times. This chain joins TRBV24-1 and TRBJ1-2, with D possibly being TRBD1 (5 bases). The CDR3 has 15 residues. Germline V gives CDR1 KGHDR, CDR2 SFDVKD. V was trimmed by 2 bases and J by 6 bases, leaving 15 bases between them. CDR3 bases: TGTGCCACCAGTGATTCGCCGGGACGGACGAATGGCTACACCTTC. It is translated as CATSDSPGRTNGYTF.

This clonotype has a handful of counts. The chain links TRBV7-3 to TRBJ2-5, with 10 bases lining up with TRBD2. The CDR3 has 15 amino acids. The V segment lost 4 bases and the J segment 4 bases; nucleotides outside the gene matches: 6. CDR1 and CDR2 (germline): SGHTA, FQGTGA. As DNA, the CDR3 is TGTGCCAGCAGCTCCAGCGGGGGGGAGATAGAGACCCAGTACTTC. It is translated as CASSSSGGEIETQYF.

This clonotype has only a few counts. The rearrangement links TRBV3-1 to TRBJ1-2; D unclear. With 1 base removed from V and 2 bases from J, the gap between germline ends came to 8 bases. This CDR3 comprises 14 residues. Looked up from germline, CDR1 is LGHDT and CDR2 is YNNKEL (reference sequence). The CDR3 is CASSQATENYGYTF. The CDR3 DNA reads as TGTGCCAGCAGCCAAGCGACTGAGAACTATGGCTACACCTTC.

Comments on this clonotype: Just one base apart from a much larger clone, this may be a read error. The chain has TRBV2 and TRBJ1-4; D is ambiguous. Deletions cut 4 bases from V and 0 bases from J, with 9 bases between. This CDR3 contains 15 residues. Germline assignment: CDR1 SNHLY and CDR2 FYNNEI. CDR3 sequence: CASSVATPTNEKLFF. The CDR3 bases are TGTGCCAGCAGTGTGGCGACACCAACTAATGAAAAACTGTTTTTT.

This clonotype was observed a handful of times. This rearrangement joins TRBV19 to TRBJ1-1; D may be TRBD1 (6 bases). This CDR3 is 14 amino acids long. The germline gives CDR1 LNHDA, CDR2 SQIVND (reference sequence). V was trimmed by 7 bases and J by 0 bases, leaving 12 bases between them. The CDR3 protein is CASMGDTMNTEAFF. The CDR3 DNA follows: TGTGCCAGTATGGGGGACACTATGAACACTGAAGCTTTCTTT.

CDR3 amino acids: CASSVTTHITGRANYGYTF. The CDR3 DNA reads TGTGCCAGCAGTGTTACCACTCACATAACAGGGAGAGCTAACTATGGCTACACCTTC. The chain joins TRBV6-1 to TRBJ1-2; tentatively, D is TRBD1 (6 bases). CDR3 length: 19 residues. V lost 4 bases to trimming and J lost 0 bases, with 24 bases between them. CDR1 MNHNS and CDR2 SASEGT come from the germline V gene.

Only a few counts were recorded for this clonotype. The chain combines TRBV14 with TRBJ2-7; 7 bases line up with TRBD2. Germline V gene sequence: CDR1 SGHDN, CDR2 FVKESK. V trimming: 0 bases; J trimming: 3 bases; junction bases outside the gene matches: 5. The length of the CDR3 is 15 residues. CDR3 protein: CASSQDPAGYYEQYF. The CDR3 DNA is TGTGCCAGCAGCCAAGATCCAGCGGGGTACTACGAGCAGTACTTC.

V and J are TRBV2 and TRBJ2-1, with 9 bases matching TRBD2. The CDR3 contains 16 residues. Losses at the gene ends were 6 bases for V and 0 bases for J; bases not matched to a gene: 6. Germline CDR1 and CDR2: SNHLY and FYNNEI. The CDR3, as DNA: TGTGCCAGCAGAAGGACTAGCGACATCTCCTACAATGAGCAGTTCTTC. Encoded protein: CASRRTSDISYNEQFF.

This clonotype was seen many times. V gene TRBV10-3 combines with J gene TRBJ1-6, with TRBD1 identical over 7 bases. Germline CDR1 ENHRY, CDR2 SYGVKD. The CDR3 spans 14 residues. V gave up 6 bases and J gave up 7 bases; unmatched junction bases: 6. The CDR3 nucleotides read TGTGCCATCAGGCCCACAGGGGAGAATTCACCCCTCCACTTT. Its protein product is CAIRPTGENSPLHF.

This rearrangement joins TRBV19 to TRBJ2-3; TRBD2 aligns across 10 bases. Trimming at V came to 7 bases and at J to 6 bases, leaving 19 bases not matched to a gene. CDR3 size: 18 residues. Germline loops: CDR1 LNHDA, CDR2 SQIVND (reference sequence). DNA for the CDR3: TGTGCCAGTATCCCGAGGGGGGGACTAGCGAAAACCGGGGATACGCAGTATTTT. Protein sequence: CASIPRGGLAKTGDTQYF.

This chain joins TRBV2 and TRBJ1-3; TRBD1 matches 12 bases. The CDR3 runs to 15 residues. V was clipped by 8 bases and J by 10 bases; unmatched bases: 12. The germline CDR1 and CDR2 sequences are SNHLY and FYNNEI. DNA for the CDR3: TGTGCCAGCTCAGGGACAGGGGGCAGTCGGGGAACCATATATTTT. This gives the protein CASSGTGGSRGTIYF.

The genes are TRBV15 and TRBJ1-6; the D is unclear. This CDR3 comprises 16 residues. V was pared by 0 bases and J by 8 bases, with 14 bases between. CDR1 LNHNV and CDR2 YYDKDF come from the germline V gene (reference sequence). The CDR3 loop is CATSRDFGRRDSPLHF. Here the CDR3 DNA reads TGTGCCACCAGCAGAGATTTCGGCAGGCGGGATTCACCCCTCCACTTT. The entire variable domain, with the rest obtained from reference TRBV15 and TRBJ1-6, is as follows: DAMVIQNPRYQVTQFGKPVTLSCSQTLNHNVMYWYQQKSSQAPKLLFHYYDKDFNNEADTPDNFQSRRPNTSFCFLDIRSPGLGDTAMYLCATSRDFGRRDSPLHFGNGTRLTVT.

This clonotype was picked up many times. The rearrangement uses TRBV19 and TRBJ2-3; D remains unclear. CDR1 LNHDA and CDR2 SQIVND come from the germline V gene (reference sequence). The CDR3 is 14 amino acids. V was clipped by 4 bases and J by 6 bases, with 14 bases between them. This CDR3 reads CASSTVLRSDTQYF. CDR3 in DNA: TGTGCCAGTAGTACCGTCCTAAGGTCGGATACGCAGTATTTT. The variable domain in full, completed from reference TRBV19 and TRBJ2-3, reads DGGITQSPKYLFRKEGQNVTLSCEQNLNHDAMYWYRQDPGQGLRLIYYSQIVNDFQKGDIAEGYSVSREKKESFPLTVTSAQKNPTAFYLCASSTVLRSDTQYFGPGTRLTVL.

This clonotype was observed at least ten times. This chain links TRBV2 with TRBJ1-6; 10 nucleotides line up with TRBD1. The CDR3 is 15 amino acids. V lost 2 bases, J lost 9 bases, and 4 bases stayed unmatched. CDR1 is SNHLY and CDR2 is FYNNEI in the germline V gene. The CDR3 sequence: CASSESGTGVSPLHF. The CDR3 region has the DNA TGTGCCAGCAGTGAATCGGGGACAGGGGTTTCACCCCTCCACTTT.

This clonotype was counted ten times or more. The chain couples TRBV19 to TRBJ1-1; TRBD1 might be the D (5 bases). Germline V gives CDR1 LNHDA, CDR2 SQIVND (reference sequence). The germline V and J ends were trimmed by 6 bases and 3 bases, with 11 bases remaining between them. This CDR3 is 13 amino acids long. CDR3 nucleotide sequence: TGTGCCAGTAGATATTGGGGGGACACTGAAGCTTTCTTT. Amino acids: CASRYWGDTEAFF. The full variable domain, in which reference TRBV19 and TRBJ1-1 provide the parts outside the CDR3, is DGGITQSPKYLFRKEGQNVTLSCEQNLNHDAMYWYRQDPGQGLRLIYYSQIVNDFQKGDIAEGYSVSREKKESFPLTVTSAQKNPTAFYLCASRYWGDTEAFFGQGTRLTVV.

J is TRBJ2-5 and V is TRBV12-3 or TRBV12-4; possible D gene TRBD2, 5 bases. V lost 2 bases to trimming and J lost 5 bases, with 9 bases between them. The CDR3 consists of 13 residues. CDR3 amino acids: CASSLRRGETQYF. The CDR3 coding sequence is TGTGCCAGCAGTTTACGTCGGGGTGAGACCCAGTACTTC.

CDR3 sequence reads: CATSSDGVVPLHF. The CDR3 nucleotides read TGTGCCACCAGCTCAGATGGGGTCGTCCCCCTCCACTTT. This rearrangement joins TRBV15 to TRBJ1-6; D gene unclear. This CDR3 has 13 amino acids. With 5 bases removed from V and 13 bases from J, the gap between germline ends came to 15 bases. Germline assignment: CDR1 LNHNV and CDR2 YYDKDF (reference sequence).

A few counts support this clonotype. This chain connects TRBV11-2 to TRBJ2-1; 10 nucleotides match TRBD2. CDR3 length equals 16 residues. The ends lost 7 bases at V and 3 bases at J; junction bases unmatched: 9. Germline V gene sequence: CDR1 SGHAT, CDR2 FQNNGV. The CDR3 coding sequence is TGTGCCAGCACCCGGAATAGCGGGAGGAGCTACAATGAGCAGTTCTTC. It is translated as CASTRNSGRSYNEQFF.

This clonotype was seen many times. The rearrangement joins TRBV7-2 to TRBJ1-2, with 7 positions matching TRBD1. Germline loops: CDR1 SGHTA, CDR2 FQGNSA. CDR3 length: 13 amino acids. The V segment lost 2 bases and the J segment 7 bases; nucleotides outside the gene matches: 4. For the CDR3, the DNA is TGTGCCAGCAGCTTATCCAGGGGGTCTGGCTACACCTTC. It translates to CASSLSRGSGYTF. Full variable domain (rest looked up from reference TRBV7-2 and TRBJ1-2): GAGVSQSPSNKVTEKGKDVELRCDPISGHTALYWYRQSLGQGLEFLIYFQGNSAPDKSGLPSDRFSAERTGGSVSTLTIQRTQQEDSAVYLCASSLSRGSGYTFGSGTRLTVV.